This T cell receptor beta chain came from a study of cytomegalovirus exposure and HLA in healthy donors. General study results and limits: One later analysis, an examination of the 120 validation repertoires, found that first-cohort TCR clusters tended to co-occur in them.

This clone was counted a single time. Its antigen is not known. J was trimmed by 9 bases and V by 7 bases; bases with no gene match: 12. Germline V gene sequence: CDR1 MNHEY, CDR2 SMNVEV (reference sequence). The CDR3 loop spans 14 amino acids. Sequenced by immunoSEQ multiplex PCR; TCRdb stores in-frame clones only, minus some. In the table there are about 160,000 clones, 85% to 90% of which are singletons. Sample: PBMCs. The source is a man younger than 30 in good health and CMV-seronegative. The V and J genes are TRBV27 and TRBJ2-1; 7 bases agree with TRBD2. CDR3: CASNSREDLVEQFF. The CDR3 DNA sequence: TGTGCCAGCAATAGTCGGGAGGACCTTGTTGAGCAGTTCTTC.